This section outlines one T cell receptor beta chain sequence together with its context. V was clipped by 3 bases and J by 0 bases; unmatched bases: 19. CDR3 size: 19 residues. CDR1 and CDR2 (germline): DFQATT, SNEGSKA (reference sequence). From RNA transcripts, TCR beta CDR3 regions were amplified. The TCR CDR3 was amplified in a first-round RT-PCR using the HTBI primer set. One entry per CDR3 protein results from TCRdb running MiXCR on the multiplex PCR reads. The sample holds about 350,000 distinct CDR3 sequences; over 11% are singletons and the top ten take just under 25%. This entry is derived from a study of T cells in Graves' hyperthyroidism and ophthalmopathy. Patients counted as stable if ophthalmopathy did not develop within 18 months. Used for diagnoses were clinical symptoms, serum thyroxine and TRAb, thyroid ultrasound and orbital computed tomography.

This TCR came from a woman aged 25 to 39 with Graves' hyperthyroidism. V gene TRBV20-1 combines with J gene TRBJ2-5; 7 positions match TRBD1. Sequencing input: blood. The CDR3 is CSARGQQHRGLGYQETQYF. In DNA, the CDR3 is TGCAGTGCTAGGGGCCAACAACACAGGGGCCTGGGGTACCAAGAGACCCAGTACTTC.